The source of this TCR beta chain is a study of T cells in Graves' hyperthyroidism and ophthalmopathy. Study-level points and caveats: Ophthalmopathy got predicted by the model a median approximately six months before its onset.

RNA transcripts yielded amplified TCR beta CDR3 regions. With the HTBI primer set, the TCR CDR3 went through a first round of RT-PCR. TCRdb reprocessed the multiplex PCR reads with MiXCR, giving one entry per CDR3 protein. The sample carries fewer than 110,000 distinct CDR3 sequences, about 50% recorded once. The CDR3 has 15 residues. The V end lost 0 bases, the J end lost 4 bases, and 12 bases lay between the germline ends. Looked up from germline, CDR1 is SGHVS and CDR2 is FQNEAQ. Note on this clonotype: Its matching antigen is unknown.

If no ophthalmopathy progression occurred within 18 months, Graves' hyperthyroidism was stable. PBMCs were obtained from over 8.5 ml fresh peripheral blood. The clonotype was recovered from a man in his forties with Graves' hyperthyroidism. Sequencing input: blood. This chain uses TRBV7-8 with TRBJ1-2; D is unclear. The CDR3 coding sequence is TGTGCCAGCAGCTTAGCGTTAGAGGGAAGCTATGGCTACACCTTC. As protein: CASSLALEGSYGYTF.